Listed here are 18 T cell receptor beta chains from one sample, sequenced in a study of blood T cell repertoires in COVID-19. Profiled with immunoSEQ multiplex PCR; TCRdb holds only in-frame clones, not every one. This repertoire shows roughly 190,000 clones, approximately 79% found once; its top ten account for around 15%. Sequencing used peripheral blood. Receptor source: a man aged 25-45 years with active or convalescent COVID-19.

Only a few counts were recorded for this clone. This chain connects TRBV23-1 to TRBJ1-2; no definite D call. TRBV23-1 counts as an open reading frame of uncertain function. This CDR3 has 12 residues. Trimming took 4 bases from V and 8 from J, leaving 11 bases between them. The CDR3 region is CASSPRRAGYTF. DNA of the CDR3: TGCGCCAGCAGTCCAAGGCGGGCGGGCTACACCTTC.

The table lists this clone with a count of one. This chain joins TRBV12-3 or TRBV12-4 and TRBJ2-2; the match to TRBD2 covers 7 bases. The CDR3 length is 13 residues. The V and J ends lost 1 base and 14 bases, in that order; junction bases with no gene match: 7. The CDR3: CASSLVAGRPLFF. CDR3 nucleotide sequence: TGTGCCAGCAGTTTAGTGGCCGGGAGGCCTCTGTTTTTT.

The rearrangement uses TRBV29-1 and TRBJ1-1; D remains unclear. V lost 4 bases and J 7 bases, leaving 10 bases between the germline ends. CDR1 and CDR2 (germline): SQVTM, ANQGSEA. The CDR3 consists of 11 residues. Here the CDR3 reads CSVVVGSEAFF. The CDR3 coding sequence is TGCAGCGTTGTGGTCGGGAGTGAAGCTTTCTTT.

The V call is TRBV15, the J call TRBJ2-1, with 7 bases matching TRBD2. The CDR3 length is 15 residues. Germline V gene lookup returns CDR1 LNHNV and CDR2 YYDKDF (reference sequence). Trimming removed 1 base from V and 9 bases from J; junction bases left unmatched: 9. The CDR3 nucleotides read TGTGCCACCAGCAGAGGTAGCGGGTACGGTGTTGAGCAGTTCTTC. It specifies CATSRGSGYGVEQFF.

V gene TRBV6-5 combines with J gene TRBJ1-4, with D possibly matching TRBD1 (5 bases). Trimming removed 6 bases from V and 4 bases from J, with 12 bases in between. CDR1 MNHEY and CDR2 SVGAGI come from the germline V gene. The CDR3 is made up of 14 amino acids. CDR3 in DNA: TGTGCCAGCAGCCCCAGGGTTCATAATGAAAAACTGTTTTTT. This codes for CASSPRVHNEKLFF.

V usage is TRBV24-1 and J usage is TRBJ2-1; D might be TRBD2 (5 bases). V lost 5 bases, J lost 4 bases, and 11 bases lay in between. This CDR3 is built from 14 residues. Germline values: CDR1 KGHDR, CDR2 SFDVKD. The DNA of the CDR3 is TGTGCCACCAGTGTCGGGGTAGTGTACAATGAGCAGTTCTTC. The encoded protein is CATSVGVVYNEQFF.

The CDR3 spells CASSALDSPGSGNTIYF. The DNA for the CDR3 is TGCGCCAGCAGTGCTTTGGACTCCCCCGGCTCTGGAAACACCATATATTTT. The genes are TRBV10-1 and TRBJ1-3, with D unclear. Germline V gene lookup returns CDR1 WNHNN and CDR2 SYGVQD (reference sequence). V gave up 4 bases and J gave up 0 bases, with 16 bases separating them. There are 17 residues in the CDR3.

DNA of the CDR3: TGTGCCAGTAGTATGGTCCTAGCGATCCTCACCGGGGAGCTGTTTTTT. Translated: CASSMVLAILTGELFF. The chain combines TRBV19 with TRBJ2-2; perhaps TRBD2 as D (6 bases). The CDR3 spans 16 residues. V was trimmed by 3 bases and J by 4 bases, leaving 15 bases between them. Germline V gene data show CDR1 as LNHDA and CDR2 as SQIVND (reference sequence).

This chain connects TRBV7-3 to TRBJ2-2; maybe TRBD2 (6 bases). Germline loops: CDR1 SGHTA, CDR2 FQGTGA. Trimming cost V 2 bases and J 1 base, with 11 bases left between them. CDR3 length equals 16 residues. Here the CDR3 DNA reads TGTGCCAGCAGCTTAGTCGGCGGGGTGAACACCGGGGAGCTGTTTTTT. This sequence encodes CASSLVGGVNTGELFF.

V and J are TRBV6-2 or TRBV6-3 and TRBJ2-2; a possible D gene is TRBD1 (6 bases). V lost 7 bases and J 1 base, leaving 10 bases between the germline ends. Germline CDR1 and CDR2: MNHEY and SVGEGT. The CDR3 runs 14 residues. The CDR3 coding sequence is TGTGCCAGCACCCCGACAGGGAACACCGGGGAGCTGTTTTTT. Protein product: CASTPTGNTGELFF.

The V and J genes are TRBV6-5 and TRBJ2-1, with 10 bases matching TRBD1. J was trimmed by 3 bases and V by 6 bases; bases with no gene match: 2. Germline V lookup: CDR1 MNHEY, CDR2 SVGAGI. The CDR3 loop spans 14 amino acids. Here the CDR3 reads CASRGTGVYNEQFF. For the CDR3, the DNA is TGTGCCAGCAGGGGGACAGGGGTCTACAATGAGCAGTTCTTC.

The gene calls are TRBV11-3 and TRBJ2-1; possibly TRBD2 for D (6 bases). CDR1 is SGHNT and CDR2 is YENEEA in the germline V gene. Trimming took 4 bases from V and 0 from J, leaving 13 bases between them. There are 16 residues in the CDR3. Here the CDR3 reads CASSSVAVSSYNEQFF. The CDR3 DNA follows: TGTGCCAGCAGCTCCGTAGCGGTTAGCTCCTACAATGAGCAGTTCTTC.

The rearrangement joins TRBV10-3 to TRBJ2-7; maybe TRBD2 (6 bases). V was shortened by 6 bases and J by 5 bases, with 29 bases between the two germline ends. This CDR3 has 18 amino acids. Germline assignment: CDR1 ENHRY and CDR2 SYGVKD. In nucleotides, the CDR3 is TGTGCCATCAGCCCCTCAAATCCAAGCCCTCTGTGGGAGGACGAGCAGTACTTC. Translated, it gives CAISPSNPSPLWEDEQYF.

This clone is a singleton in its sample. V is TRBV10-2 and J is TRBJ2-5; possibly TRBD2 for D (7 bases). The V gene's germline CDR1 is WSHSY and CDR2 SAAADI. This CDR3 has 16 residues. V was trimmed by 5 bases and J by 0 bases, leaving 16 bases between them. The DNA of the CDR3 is TGCGCCAGCAGTAGGGGGAGGCTAGCGGACCAAGAGACCCAGTACTTC. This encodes CASSRGRLADQETQYF.

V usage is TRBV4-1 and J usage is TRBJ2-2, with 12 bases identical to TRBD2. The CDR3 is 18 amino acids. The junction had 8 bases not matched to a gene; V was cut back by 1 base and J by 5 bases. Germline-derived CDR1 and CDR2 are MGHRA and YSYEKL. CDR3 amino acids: CASSQVLAGGQVTGELFF. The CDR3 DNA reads TGCGCCAGCAGCCAAGTGCTAGCGGGAGGGCAGGTGACCGGGGAGCTGTTTTTT.

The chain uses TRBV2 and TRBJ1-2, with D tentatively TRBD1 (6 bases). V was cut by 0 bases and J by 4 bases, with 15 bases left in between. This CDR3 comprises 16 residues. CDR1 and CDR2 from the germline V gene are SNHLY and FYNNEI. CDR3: CASSEAGAHHGYGYTF. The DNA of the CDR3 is TGTGCCAGCAGTGAAGCGGGGGCCCATCATGGCTATGGCTACACCTTC.

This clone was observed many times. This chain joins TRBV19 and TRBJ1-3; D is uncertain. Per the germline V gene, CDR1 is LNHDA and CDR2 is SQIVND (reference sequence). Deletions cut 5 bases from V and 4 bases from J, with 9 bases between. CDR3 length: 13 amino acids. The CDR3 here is CASSDSVGNTIYF. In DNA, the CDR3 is TGTGCCAGTAGTGACTCAGTCGGAAACACCATATATTTT.

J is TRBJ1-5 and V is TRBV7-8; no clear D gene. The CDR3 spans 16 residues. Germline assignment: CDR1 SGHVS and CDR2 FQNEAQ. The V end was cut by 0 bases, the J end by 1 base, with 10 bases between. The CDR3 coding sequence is TGTGCCAGCAGCTTAGCGAGGGTAGGGAGCAATCAGCCCCAGCATTTT. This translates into CASSLARVGSNQPQHF.